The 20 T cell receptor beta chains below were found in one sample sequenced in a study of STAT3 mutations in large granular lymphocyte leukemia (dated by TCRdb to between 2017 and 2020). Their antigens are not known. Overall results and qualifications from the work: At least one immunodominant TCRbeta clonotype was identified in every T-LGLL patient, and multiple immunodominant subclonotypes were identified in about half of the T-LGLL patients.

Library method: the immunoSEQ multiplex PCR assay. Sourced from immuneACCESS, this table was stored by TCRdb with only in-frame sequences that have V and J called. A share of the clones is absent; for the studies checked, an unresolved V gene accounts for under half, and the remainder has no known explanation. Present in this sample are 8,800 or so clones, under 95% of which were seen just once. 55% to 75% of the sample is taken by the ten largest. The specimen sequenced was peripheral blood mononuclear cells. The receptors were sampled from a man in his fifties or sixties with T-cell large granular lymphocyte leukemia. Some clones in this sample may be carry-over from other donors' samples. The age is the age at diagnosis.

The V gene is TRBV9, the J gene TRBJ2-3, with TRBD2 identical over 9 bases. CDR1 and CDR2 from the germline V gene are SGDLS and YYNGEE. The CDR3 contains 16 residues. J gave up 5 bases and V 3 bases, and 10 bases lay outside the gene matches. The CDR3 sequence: CASSEGDSGRRDTQYF. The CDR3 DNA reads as TGTGCCAGCAGCGAGGGGGATAGCGGGAGACGAGATACGCAGTATTTT.

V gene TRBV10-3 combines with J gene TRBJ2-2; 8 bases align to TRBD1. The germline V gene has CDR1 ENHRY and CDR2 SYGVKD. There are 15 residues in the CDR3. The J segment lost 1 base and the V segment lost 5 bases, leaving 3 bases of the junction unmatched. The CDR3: CAISSDRENTGELFF. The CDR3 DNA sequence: TGTGCCATCAGTTCGGACAGGGAGAACACCGGGGAGCTGTTTTTT.

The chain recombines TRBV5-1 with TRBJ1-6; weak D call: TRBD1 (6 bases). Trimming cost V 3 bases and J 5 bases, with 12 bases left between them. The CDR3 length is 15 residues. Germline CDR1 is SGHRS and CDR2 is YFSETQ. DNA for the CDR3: TGCGCCAGCAGCTACGAGACAGGAAATAATTCACCCCTCCACTTT. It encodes CASSYETGNNSPLHF.

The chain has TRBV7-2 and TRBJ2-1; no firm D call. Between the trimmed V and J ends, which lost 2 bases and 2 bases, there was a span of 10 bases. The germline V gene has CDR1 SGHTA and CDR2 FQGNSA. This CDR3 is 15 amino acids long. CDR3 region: CASSLTPRAYNEQFF. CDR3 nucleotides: TGTGCCAGCAGCTTAACTCCGAGAGCCTACAATGAGCAGTTCTTC.

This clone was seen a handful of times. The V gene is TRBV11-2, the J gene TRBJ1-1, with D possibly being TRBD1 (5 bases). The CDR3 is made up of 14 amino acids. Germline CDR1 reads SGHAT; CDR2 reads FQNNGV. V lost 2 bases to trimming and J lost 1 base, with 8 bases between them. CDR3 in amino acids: CASSLQGSNTEAFF. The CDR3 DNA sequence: TGTGCCAGCAGCTTACAGGGTTCGAACACTGAAGCTTTCTTT.

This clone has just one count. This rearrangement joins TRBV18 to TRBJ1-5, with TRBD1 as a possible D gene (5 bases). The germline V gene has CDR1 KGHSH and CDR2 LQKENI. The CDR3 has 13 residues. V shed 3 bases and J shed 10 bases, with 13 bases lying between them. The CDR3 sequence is CASSPREIEPQHF. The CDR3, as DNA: TGTGCCAGCTCACCCAGGGAAATCGAACCCCAGCATTTT.

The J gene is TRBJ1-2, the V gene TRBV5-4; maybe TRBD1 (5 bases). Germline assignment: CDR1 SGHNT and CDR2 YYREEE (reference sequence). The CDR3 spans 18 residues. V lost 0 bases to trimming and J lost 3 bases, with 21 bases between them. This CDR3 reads CASSLGGIMGRAHYGYTF. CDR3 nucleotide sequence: TGTGCCAGCAGCTTGGGGGGGATTATGGGCAGGGCCCACTATGGCTACACCTTC.

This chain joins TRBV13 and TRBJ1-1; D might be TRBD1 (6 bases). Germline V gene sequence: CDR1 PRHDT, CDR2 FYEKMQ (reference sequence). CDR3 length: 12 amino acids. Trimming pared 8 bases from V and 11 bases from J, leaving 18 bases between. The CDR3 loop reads CASGSRGPKAFF. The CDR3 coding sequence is TGTGCCAGCGGATCACGGGGGCCGAAGGCTTTCTTT.

Written as DNA, the CDR3 is TGTGCCAGCAGTGGGACAGGGAGGTCCGAGCAGTACTTC. As protein: CASSGTGRSEQYF. The V call is TRBV2, the J call TRBJ2-7; 8 bases line up with TRBD1. This CDR3 spans 13 amino acids. J lost 6 bases, V lost 4 bases, and 5 bases had no gene match. CDR1 is SNHLY and CDR2 is FYNNEI in the germline V gene.

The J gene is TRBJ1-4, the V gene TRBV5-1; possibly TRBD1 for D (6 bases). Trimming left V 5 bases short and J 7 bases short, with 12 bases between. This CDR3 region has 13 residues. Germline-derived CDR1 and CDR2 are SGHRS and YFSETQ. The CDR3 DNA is TGCGCCAGCAGGGCAGGGGTCGGTGAAAAACTGTTTTTT. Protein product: CASRAGVGEKLFF.

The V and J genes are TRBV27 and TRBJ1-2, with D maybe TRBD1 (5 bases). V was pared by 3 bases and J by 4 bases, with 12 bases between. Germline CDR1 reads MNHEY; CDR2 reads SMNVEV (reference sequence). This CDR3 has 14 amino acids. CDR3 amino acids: CASSLSGPSYGYTF. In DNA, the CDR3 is TGTGCCAGCAGTTTGTCGGGACCGAGCTATGGCTACACCTTC.

The CDR3 sequence: CASSPDRVQQYF. In DNA, the CDR3 is TGTGCCAGCAGTCCGGACAGGGTACAGCAGTACTTC. The chain is built from TRBV6-6 and TRBJ2-7, with 8 bases lining up with TRBD1. The CDR3 has 12 residues. Losses at the gene ends were 5 bases for V and 8 bases for J; bases not matched to a gene: 5. CDR1 and CDR2 (germline): MNHNY, SVGAGI (reference sequence).

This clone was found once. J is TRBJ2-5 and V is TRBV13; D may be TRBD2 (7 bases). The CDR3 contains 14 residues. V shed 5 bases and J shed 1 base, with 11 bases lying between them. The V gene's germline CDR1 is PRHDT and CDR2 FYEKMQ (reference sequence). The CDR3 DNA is TGTGCCAGCAGCGGACTAGGGGGCCAAGAGACCCAGTACTTC. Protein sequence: CASSGLGGQETQYF.

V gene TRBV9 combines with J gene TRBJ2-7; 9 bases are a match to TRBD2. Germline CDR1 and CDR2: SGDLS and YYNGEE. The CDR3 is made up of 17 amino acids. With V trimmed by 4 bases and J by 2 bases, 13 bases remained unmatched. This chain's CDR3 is CASSPSIYGGRAYEQYF. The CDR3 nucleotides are TGTGCCAGCAGCCCCTCTATATACGGCGGGAGGGCCTACGAGCAGTACTTC.

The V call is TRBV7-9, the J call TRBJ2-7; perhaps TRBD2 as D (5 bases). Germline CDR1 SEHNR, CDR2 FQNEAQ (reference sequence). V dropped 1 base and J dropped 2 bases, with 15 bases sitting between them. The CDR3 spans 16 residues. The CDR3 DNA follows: TGTGCCAGCAGCTTAGGATTTGGCGGGCCCCCCTACGAGCAGTACTTC. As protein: CASSLGFGGPPYEQYF.

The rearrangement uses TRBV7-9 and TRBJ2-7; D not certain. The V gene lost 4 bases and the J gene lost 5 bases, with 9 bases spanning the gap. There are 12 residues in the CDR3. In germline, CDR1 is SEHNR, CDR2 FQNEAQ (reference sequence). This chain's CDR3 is CASSSLIHEQYF. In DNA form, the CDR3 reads TGTGCCAGCAGCTCCTTAATCCACGAGCAGTACTTC.

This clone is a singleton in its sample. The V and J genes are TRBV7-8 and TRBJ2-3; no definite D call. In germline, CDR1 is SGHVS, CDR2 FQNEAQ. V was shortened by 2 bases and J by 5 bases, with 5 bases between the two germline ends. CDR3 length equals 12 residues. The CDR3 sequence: CASSLNLDTQYF. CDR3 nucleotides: TGTGCCAGCAGCTTAAACTTAGATACGCAGTATTTT.

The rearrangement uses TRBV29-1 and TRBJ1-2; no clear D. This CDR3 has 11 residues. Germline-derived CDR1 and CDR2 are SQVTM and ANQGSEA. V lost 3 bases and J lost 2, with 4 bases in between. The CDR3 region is CSVEFNYGYTF. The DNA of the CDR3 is TGCAGCGTTGAGTTCAACTATGGCTACACCTTC.

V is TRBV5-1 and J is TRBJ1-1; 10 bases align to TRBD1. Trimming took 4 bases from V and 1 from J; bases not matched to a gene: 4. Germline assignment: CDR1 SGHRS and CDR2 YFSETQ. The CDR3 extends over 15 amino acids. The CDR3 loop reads CASSPGDRGNTEAFF. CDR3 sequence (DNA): TGCGCCAGCAGCCCCGGGGACAGGGGGAACACTGAAGCTTTCTTT.

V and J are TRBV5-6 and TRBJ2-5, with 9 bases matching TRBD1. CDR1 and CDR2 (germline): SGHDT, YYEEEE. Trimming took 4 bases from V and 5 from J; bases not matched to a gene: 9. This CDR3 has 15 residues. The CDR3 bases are TGTGCCAGCAGCATGGACAGGGGCAGCTGGGAGACCCAGTACTTC. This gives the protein CASSMDRGSWETQYF.